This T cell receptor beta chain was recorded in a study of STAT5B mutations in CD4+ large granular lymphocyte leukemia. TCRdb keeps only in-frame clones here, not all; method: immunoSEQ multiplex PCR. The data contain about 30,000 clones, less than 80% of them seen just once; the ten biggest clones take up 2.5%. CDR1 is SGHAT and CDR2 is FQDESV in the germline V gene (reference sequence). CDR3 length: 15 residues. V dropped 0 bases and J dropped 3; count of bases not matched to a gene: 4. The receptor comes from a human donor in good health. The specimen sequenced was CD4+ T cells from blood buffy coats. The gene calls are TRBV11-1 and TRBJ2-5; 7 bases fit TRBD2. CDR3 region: CASSLAVGGEETQYF. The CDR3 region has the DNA TGTGCCAGCAGCTTAGCGGTGGGAGGGGAAGAGACCCAGTACTTC. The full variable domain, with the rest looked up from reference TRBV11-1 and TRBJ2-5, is EAEVAQSPRYKITEKSQAVAFWCDPISGHATLYWYRQILGQGPELLVQFQDESVVDDSQLPKDRFSAERLKGVDSTLKIQPAELGDSAMYLCASSLAVGGEETQYFGPGTRLLVL.